This is a list of T cell receptor beta chains from one sample in a study of blood T cell repertoires in COVID-19. Some clones are missing from TCRdb's copy, which holds only in-frame ones; the method was immunoSEQ multiplex PCR. The sample contains roughly 90,000 clones, over 75% of which appear only once. Sample: peripheral blood. The receptors were sampled from a woman between 70 and 85 years old with acute or convalescent COVID-19. Both conserved end residues are part of each CDR3. Each record gives: J gene, V gene, CDR3 length, CDR3 protein.

>TRBJ2-1|TRBV24-1|16
CATSDASGTGLNEQFF
>TRBJ2-3|TRBV2|14
CASKRGANTDTQYF
>TRBJ2-2|TRBV7-9|15
CASSLKGAGTGELFF
>TRBJ2-2|TRBV7-3|15
CASSEGAVNTGELFF
>TRBJ2-7|TRBV19|14
CASSPPGSLYEQYF
>TRBJ2-5|TRBV9|14
CASSSGGYQETQYF
>TRBJ1-6|TRBV6-5|15
CASSYSQGYGSPLHF
>TRBJ1-1|TRBV19|14
CASSVDQGIAEAFF
>TRBJ1-2|TRBV30|12
CAWSPQGAGYTF
>TRBJ1-2|TRBV30|13
CAWRTQGNYGYTF
>TRBJ1-5|TRBV2|16
CASMRGPKDHNQPQHF
>TRBJ2-7|TRBV2|13
CASSASGYGEQYF
>TRBJ1-4|TRBV4-2|15
CASSQDPGVPAKLFF
>TRBJ1-3|TRBV28|13
CASNRDRGNTIYF
>TRBJ1-4|TRBV3-1/TRBV3-2|16
CASSPLRVATNEKLFF
>TRBJ1-1|TRBV6-6|11
CASSTYRGAFF
>TRBJ1-2|TRBV11-2|12
CASSSRGYGYTF
>TRBJ1-2|TRBV6-5|15
CASSSYRDRGLGYTF
>TRBJ2-7|TRBV5-1|15
CASSHGGQGVHEQYF
>TRBJ1-3|TRBV7-3|15
CASSLYGQSGNTIYF
>TRBJ2-7|TRBV19|14
CASSRTSGDYEQYF
>TRBJ1-1|TRBV22-1|14
CPGSAVFARRVAFF
>TRBJ1-3|TRBV2|15
CASRPHFLTGHTIYF
>TRBJ2-7|TRBV27|15
CASSLRTGNFGEQYF
>TRBJ1-2|TRBV29-1|13
CSDRDTQWNGYTF